The 12 T cell receptor beta chains reported below all come from one sample, sequenced in a study of T cells in Graves' hyperthyroidism and ophthalmopathy. Amplified TCR beta CDR3 regions derived from RNA transcripts. The study used the HTBI primer set for a first-round RT-PCR of the TCR CDR3. TCRdb ran MiXCR on the multiplex PCR reads and lists one entry per CDR3 protein. This table holds about 250,000 distinct CDR3 sequences, approximately 25% found once. Sequenced material: blood. Every receptor here comes from a middle-aged woman with Graves' ophthalmopathy.

The CDR3 DNA follows: TGTGCCAGCAGTGAAATCGGATTCGGGAGACCCCTCCACTTT. Translated: CASSEIGFGRPLHF. The chain joins TRBV6-1 to TRBJ1-6; no clear D gene. Germline V gene sequence: CDR1 MNHNS, CDR2 SASEGT. This CDR3 is built from 14 residues. Trimming cost V 2 bases and J 12 bases, with 14 bases left between them.

This chain uses TRBV6-5 with TRBJ2-6; 7 bases agree with TRBD1. CDR1 is MNHEY, CDR2 SVGAGI, per germline. V was clipped by 7 bases and J by 0 bases; unmatched bases: 6. CDR3 length equals 16 residues. CDR3 nucleotide sequence: TGTGCCAGCACTTCGAGACAGGGCTCTGGGGCCAACGTCCTGACTTTC. As protein: CASTSRQGSGANVLTF.

This clonotype has ten or more counts. V and J are TRBV10-2 and TRBJ2-7; the match to TRBD2 covers 9 bases. Germline CDR1 and CDR2: WSHSY and SAAADI. V shed 3 bases, J shed 0 bases, and the junction held 3 bases outside the gene matches. This CDR3 is 15 amino acids long. CDR3 protein: CASSDSGGSSYEQYF. Written as DNA, the CDR3 is TGCGCCAGCAGTGACAGCGGGGGGAGCTCCTACGAGCAGTACTTC.

There are many counts of this clonotype. The chain couples TRBV6-5 to TRBJ2-7; tentatively, D is TRBD2 (6 bases). Trimming removed 6 bases from V and 7 bases from J, with 16 bases in between. Germline V gene sequence: CDR1 MNHEY, CDR2 SVGAGI. The length of the CDR3 is 13 residues. CDR3 loop: CASRASRESEQYF. The CDR3 region has the DNA TGTGCCAGCAGGGCCTCGCGGGAATCGGAGCAGTACTTC.

This clonotype was seen many times. The V and J genes are TRBV19 and TRBJ2-7, with 7 bases lining up with TRBD2. The J segment lost 0 bases and the V segment lost 5 bases, leaving 4 bases of the junction unmatched. CDR3 size: 14 residues. Germline V gene data show CDR1 as LNHDA and CDR2 as SQIVND (reference sequence). The CDR3 here is CASSRDYSSYEQYF. The CDR3 DNA reads TGTGCCAGTAGTCGGGACTACAGCTCCTACGAGCAGTACTTC.

This clonotype was seen repeatedly, ten times or more. V usage is TRBV28 and J usage is TRBJ2-7; the D call may be TRBD1 or TRBD2 (5 bases each). Germline CDR1 is MDHEN and CDR2 is SYDVKM. The CDR3 spans 15 residues. V lost 1 base to trimming and J lost 2 bases, with 12 bases between them. CDR3: CASSLSSLGAYEQYF. The CDR3 nucleotides read TGTGCCAGCAGTTTATCATCATTGGGGGCCTACGAGCAGTACTTC.

This clonotype was seen repeatedly, ten times or more. The CDR3 DNA is TGTGCCAGCAGCTTAAGAGAGACAGGACTGGGCTACACCTTC. This gives the protein CASSLRETGLGYTF. The gene calls are TRBV7-9 and TRBJ1-2, with D possibly TRBD1 on 6 matching bases. The CDR3 length is 14 residues. V was shortened by 2 bases and J by 8 bases, with 15 bases between the two germline ends. Germline V lookup: CDR1 SEHNR, CDR2 FQNEAQ (reference sequence).

A word on this clonotype: A junction end diverges from the germline sequence, so it may reflect a read error. This chain uses TRBV28 with TRBJ1-2; D gene unclear. From germline, CDR1 is MDHEN and CDR2 SYDVKM. This CDR3 has 12 residues. The CDR3, as DNA: TGTGTCATATCCGACACATATGGAGGCTACACGTTC. Translation: CVISDTYGGYTF.

At least ten counts were recorded for this clonotype. V gene TRBV30 combines with J gene TRBJ2-2; 9 bases line up with TRBD2. J was trimmed by 1 base and V by 4 bases; bases with no gene match: 1. Germline CDR1 reads GTSNPN; CDR2 reads SVGIG (reference sequence). The CDR3 length is 14 residues. The CDR3 nucleotides read TGTGCCTGGACAGCGGGAGGGAACACCGGGGAGCTGTTTTTT. Amino acids: CAWTAGGNTGELFF. The full variable domain, rest sourced from reference TRBV30 and TRBJ2-2, is SQTIHQWPATLVQPVGSPLSLECTVEGTSNPNLYWYRQAAGRGLQLLFYSVGIGQISSEVPQNLSASRPQDRQFILSSKKLLLSDSGFYLCAWTAGGNTGELFFGEGSRLTVL.

This clonotype appeared many times. The CDR3 nucleotides read TGTGCCGTCTGGGCCGGCAGGGCTGCCGGGGAGCTGTTTTTT. It yields the protein CAVWAGRAAGELFF. The chain recombines TRBV10-3 with TRBJ2-2; perhaps TRBD1 as D (5 bases). CDR3 size: 14 residues. Germline V gene data show CDR1 as ENHRY and CDR2 as SYGVKD. V lost 11 bases and J 6 bases, leaving 19 bases between the germline ends.

A few counts support this clonotype. This chain links TRBV7-2 with TRBJ2-7; a possible D gene is TRBD2 (5 bases). CDR3 length: 14 residues. Trimming removed 1 base at V and 2 bases at J, with 9 bases between. Germline loops: CDR1 SGHTA, CDR2 FQGNSA. In nucleotides, the CDR3 is TGTGCCAGCAGCTTAGGAGCTAGCCCCTACGAGCAGTACTTC. It translates to CASSLGASPYEQYF.

This clonotype was seen many times. The rearrangement uses TRBV24-1 and TRBJ2-5; D ambiguous. V was shortened by 9 bases and J by 1 base, with 11 bases between the two germline ends. The germline V gene encodes CDR1 KGHDR and CDR2 SFDVKD. CDR3 length: 13 residues. Here the CDR3 reads CATPPGLQETQYF. The DNA for the CDR3 is TGTGCCACCCCCCCCGGCCTCCAAGAGACCCAGTACTTC.